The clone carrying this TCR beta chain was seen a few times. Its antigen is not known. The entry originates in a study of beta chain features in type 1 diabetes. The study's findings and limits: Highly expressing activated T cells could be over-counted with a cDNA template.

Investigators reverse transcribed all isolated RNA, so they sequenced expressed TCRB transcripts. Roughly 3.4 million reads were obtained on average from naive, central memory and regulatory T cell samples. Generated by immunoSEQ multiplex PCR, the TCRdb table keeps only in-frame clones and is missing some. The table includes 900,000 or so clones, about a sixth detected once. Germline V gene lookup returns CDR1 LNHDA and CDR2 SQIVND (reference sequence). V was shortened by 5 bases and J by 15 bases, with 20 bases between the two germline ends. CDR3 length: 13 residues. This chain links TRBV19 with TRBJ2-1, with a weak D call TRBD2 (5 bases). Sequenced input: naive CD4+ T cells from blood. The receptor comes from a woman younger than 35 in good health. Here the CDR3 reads CASSPLDYSPLFF. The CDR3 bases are TGTGCCAGTAGTCCACTTGACTATAGCCCCCTGTTCTTC.